The rows below give T cell receptor beta chains drawn from one sample of a study of CXCR3-negative and CXCR3-positive naive CD8 T cells. With the 5' RACE reads reprocessed, TCRdb shows one record per CDR3 protein and no DNA. The sample table includes about 45,000 distinct CDR3 sequences. Sequencing input: memory CD8+ T cells from blood. All receptors come from a human donor in good health. Some clones in this sample may be carry-over from other donors' samples. The CDR3 runs from the conserved cysteine through the conserved F or W.

V gene	J gene	CDR3 protein
TRBV6-2/TRBV6-3	TRBJ1-5	CASSYDGSHSGPQHF
TRBV28	TRBJ2-5	CASSSSLGQETQYF
TRBV6-1	TRBJ2-3	CASSDQGETDTQYF
TRBV20-1	TRBJ2-1	CSARGPGTSLYNEQFF
TRBV23-1	TRBJ2-4	CASSPQQVTKNIQYF
TRBV18	TRBJ2-1	CASSPPGSGHNEQFF
TRBV20-1	TRBJ2-1	CSARTSNSYNEQFF
TRBV12-3/TRBV12-4	TRBJ1-1	CASSYDPGDRPEAFF
TRBV30	TRBJ2-3	CAWSRPPGGETDTQYF
TRBV6-2/TRBV6-3	TRBJ2-2	CASSPSGEGTGELFF
TRBV25-1	TRBJ2-7	CASSEASGSYEQYF
TRBV19	TRBJ2-7	CASSNGGFYEQYF
TRBV5-8	TRBJ2-7	CASSLMQGRREQYF
TRBV12-3/TRBV12-4	TRBJ1-5	CASSSGTDSNQPQHF
TRBV4-3	TRBJ1-5	CASSQGLGEPQPQHF
TRBV7-2	TRBJ2-7	CASSDGYEQYF
TRBV29-1	TRBJ2-7	CSVEERVLSSYEQYF
TRBV25-1	TRBJ1-6	CASSQRQLYNSPLHF
TRBV18	TRBJ2-7	CASSPPGLTMEGQYF
TRBV5-1	TRBJ2-1	CASSLDGYNEQFF
TRBV14	TRBJ2-3	CASSQDPRGASTDTQYF
TRBV28	TRBJ2-2	CASNPGLTVKTGELFF
TRBV27	TRBJ2-3	CASSSGFGTDTQYF
TRBV7-9	TRBJ2-7	CASSLVKTGGREQYF